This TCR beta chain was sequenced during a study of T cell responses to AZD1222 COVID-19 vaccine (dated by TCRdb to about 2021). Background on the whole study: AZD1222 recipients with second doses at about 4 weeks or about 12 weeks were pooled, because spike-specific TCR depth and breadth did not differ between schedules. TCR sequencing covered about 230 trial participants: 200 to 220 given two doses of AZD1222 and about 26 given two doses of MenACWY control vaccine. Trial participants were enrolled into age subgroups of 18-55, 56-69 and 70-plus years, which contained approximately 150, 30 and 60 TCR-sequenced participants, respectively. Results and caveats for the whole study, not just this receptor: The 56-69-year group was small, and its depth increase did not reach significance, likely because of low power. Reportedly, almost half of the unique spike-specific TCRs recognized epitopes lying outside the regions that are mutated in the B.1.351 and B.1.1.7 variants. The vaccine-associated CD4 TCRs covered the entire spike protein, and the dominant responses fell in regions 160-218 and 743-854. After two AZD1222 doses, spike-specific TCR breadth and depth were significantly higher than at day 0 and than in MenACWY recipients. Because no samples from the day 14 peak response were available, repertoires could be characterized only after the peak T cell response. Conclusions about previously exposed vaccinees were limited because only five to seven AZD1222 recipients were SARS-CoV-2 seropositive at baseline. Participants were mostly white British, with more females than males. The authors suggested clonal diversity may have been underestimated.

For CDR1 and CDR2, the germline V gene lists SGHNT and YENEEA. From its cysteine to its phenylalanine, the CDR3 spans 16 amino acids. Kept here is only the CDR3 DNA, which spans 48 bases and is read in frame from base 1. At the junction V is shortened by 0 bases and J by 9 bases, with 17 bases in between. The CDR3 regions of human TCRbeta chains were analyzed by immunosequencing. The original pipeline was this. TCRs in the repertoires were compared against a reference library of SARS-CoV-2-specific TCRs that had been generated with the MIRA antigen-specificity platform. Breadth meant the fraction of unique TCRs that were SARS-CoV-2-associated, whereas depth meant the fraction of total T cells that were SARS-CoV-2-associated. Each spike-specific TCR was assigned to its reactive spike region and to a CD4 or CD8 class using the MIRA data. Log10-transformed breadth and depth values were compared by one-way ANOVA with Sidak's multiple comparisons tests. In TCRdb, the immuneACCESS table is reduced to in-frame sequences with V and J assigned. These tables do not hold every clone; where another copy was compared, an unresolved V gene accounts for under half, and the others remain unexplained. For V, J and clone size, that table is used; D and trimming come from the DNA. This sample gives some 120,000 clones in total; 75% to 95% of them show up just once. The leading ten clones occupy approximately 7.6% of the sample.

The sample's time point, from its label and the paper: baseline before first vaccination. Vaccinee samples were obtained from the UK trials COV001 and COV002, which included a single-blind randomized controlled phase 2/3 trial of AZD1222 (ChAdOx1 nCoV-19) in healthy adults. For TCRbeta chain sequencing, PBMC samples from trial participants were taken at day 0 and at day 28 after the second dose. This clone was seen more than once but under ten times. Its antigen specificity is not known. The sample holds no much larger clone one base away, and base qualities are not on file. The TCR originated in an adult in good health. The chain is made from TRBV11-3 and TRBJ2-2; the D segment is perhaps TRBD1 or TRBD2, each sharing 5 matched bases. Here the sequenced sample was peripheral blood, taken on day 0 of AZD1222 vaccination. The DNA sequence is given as TGTGCCAGCAGCTTAGATTCCGGGACCGCCGGTCGGGAGCTGTTTTTT. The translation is CASSLDSGTAGRELFF. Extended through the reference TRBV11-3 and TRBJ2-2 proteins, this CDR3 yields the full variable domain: EAGVVQSPRYKIIEKKQPVAFWCNPISGHNTLYWYLQNLGQGPELLIRYENEEAVDDSQLPKDRFSAERLKGVDSTLKIQPAELGDSAVYLCASSLDSGTAGRELFFGEGSRLTVL.